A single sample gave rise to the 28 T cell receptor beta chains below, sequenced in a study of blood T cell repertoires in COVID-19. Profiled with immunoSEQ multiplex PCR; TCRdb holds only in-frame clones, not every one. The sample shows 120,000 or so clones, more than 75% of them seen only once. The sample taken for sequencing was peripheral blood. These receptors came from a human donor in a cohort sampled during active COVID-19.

The CDR3 reads CASSLALTVPYNEQFF. CDR3 DNA sequence: TGTGCCAGCAGCTTAGCTTTGACAGTTCCATACAATGAGCAGTTCTTC. The chain joins TRBV11-2 to TRBJ2-1; D is perhaps TRBD1 (5 bases). CDR3 size: 16 residues. The V end was cut by 1 base, the J end by 4 bases, with 14 bases between. The germline CDR1 and CDR2 sequences are SGHAT and FQNNGV.

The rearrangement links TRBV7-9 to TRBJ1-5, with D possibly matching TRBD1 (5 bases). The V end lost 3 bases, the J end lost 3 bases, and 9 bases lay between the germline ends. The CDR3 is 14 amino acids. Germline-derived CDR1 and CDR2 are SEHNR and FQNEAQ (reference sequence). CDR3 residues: CASSLGGDNQPQHF. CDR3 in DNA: TGTGCCAGCAGCTTGGGGGGGGACAATCAGCCCCAGCATTTT.

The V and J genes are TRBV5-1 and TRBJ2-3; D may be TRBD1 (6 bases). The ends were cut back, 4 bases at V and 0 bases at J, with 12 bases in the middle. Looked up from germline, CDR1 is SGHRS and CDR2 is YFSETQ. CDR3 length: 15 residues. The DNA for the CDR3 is TGCGCCAGCAGCCCCCGCAGGGGTAGCACAGATACGCAGTATTTT. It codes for CASSPRRGSTDTQYF.

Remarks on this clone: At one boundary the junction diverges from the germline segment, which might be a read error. The CDR3 bases are TGTGCCAGCAGTTTAGACGGGTTGGCGAACACCGGGGTACATTTT. Translating it yields CASSLDGLANTGVHF. The chain links TRBV27 to TRBJ2-2, with D possibly being TRBD2 (5 bases). The CDR3 has 15 residues. The germline V gene has CDR1 MNHEY and CDR2 SMNVEV (reference sequence).

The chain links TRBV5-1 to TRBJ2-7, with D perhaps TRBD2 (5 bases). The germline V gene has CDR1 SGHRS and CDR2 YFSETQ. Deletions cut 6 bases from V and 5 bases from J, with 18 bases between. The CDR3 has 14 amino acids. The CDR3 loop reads CASTQTAGRDEQYF. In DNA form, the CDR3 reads TGCGCCAGCACCCAGACGGCGGGCCGGGACGAGCAGTACTTC. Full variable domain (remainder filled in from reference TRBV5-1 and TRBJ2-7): KAGVTQTPRYLIKTRGQQVTLSCSPISGHRSVSWYQQTPGQGLQFLFEYFSETQRNKGNFPGRFSGRQFSNSRSEMNVSTLELGDSALYLCASTQTAGRDEQYFGPGTRLTVT.

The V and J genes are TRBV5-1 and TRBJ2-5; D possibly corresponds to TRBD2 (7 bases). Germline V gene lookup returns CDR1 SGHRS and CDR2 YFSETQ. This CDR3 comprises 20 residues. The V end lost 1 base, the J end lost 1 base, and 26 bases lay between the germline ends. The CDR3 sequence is CASSLSILGGAYVLQETQYF. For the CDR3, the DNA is TGCGCCAGCAGCTTGTCTATATTAGGGGGGGCGTATGTTCTCCAAGAGACCCAGTACTTC.

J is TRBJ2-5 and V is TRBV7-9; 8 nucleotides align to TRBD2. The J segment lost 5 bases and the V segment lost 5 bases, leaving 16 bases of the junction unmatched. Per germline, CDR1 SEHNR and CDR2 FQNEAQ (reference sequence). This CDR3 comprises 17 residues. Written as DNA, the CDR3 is TGTGCCAGCAGCCCCCGCGGTAGCGGGGTTTCAGGGGAGACCCAGTACTTC. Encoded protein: CASSPRGSGVSGETQYF. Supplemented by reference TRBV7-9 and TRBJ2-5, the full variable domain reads DTGVSQNPRHKITKRGQNVTFRCDPISEHNRLYWYRQTLGQGPEFLTYFQNEAQLEKSRLLSDRFSAERPKGSFSTLEIQRTEQGDSAMYLCASSPRGSGVSGETQYFGPGTRLLVL.

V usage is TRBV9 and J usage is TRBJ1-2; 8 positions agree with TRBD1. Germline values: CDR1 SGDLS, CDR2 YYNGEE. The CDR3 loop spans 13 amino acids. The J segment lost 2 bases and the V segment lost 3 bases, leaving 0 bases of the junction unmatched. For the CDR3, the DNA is TGTGCCAGCAGCGGGACAGGGAACTATGGCTACACCTTC. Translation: CASSGTGNYGYTF.

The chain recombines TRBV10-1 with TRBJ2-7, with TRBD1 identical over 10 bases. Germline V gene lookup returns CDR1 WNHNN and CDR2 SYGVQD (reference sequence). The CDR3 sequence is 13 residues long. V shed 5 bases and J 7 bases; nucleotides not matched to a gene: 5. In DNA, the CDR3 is TGCGCCAGCAGTCGGGACAGGGGTGGGGAGCAGTACTTC. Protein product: CASSRDRGGEQYF.

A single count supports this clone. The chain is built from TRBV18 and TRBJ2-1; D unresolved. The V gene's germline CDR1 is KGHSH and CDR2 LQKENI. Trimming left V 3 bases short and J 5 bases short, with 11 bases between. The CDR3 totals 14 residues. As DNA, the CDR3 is TGTGCCAGCTCACCTGGTGCGGTGGACAATGAGCAGTTCTTC. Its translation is CASSPGAVDNEQFF.

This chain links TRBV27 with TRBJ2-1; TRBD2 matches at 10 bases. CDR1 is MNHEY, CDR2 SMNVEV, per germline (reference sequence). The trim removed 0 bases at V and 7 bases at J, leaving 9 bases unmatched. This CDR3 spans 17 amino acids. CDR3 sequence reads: CASSLSKVSGRANEQFF. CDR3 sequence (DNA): TGTGCCAGCAGTTTATCGAAGGTGAGCGGGAGGGCGAATGAGCAGTTCTTC.

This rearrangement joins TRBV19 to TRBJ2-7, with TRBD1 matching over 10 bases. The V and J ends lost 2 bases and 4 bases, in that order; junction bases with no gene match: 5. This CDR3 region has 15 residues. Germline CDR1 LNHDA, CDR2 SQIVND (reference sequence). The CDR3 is CASSIRQGAGYEQYF. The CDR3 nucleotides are TGTGCCAGTAGTATAAGACAGGGGGCTGGATACGAGCAGTACTTC.

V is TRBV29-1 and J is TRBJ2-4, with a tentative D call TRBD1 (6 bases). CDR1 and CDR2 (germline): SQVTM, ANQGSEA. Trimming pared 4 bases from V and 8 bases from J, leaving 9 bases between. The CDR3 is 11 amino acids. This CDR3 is CSVAEGDIQYF. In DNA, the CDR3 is TGCAGCGTTGCCGAGGGGGACATTCAGTACTTC.

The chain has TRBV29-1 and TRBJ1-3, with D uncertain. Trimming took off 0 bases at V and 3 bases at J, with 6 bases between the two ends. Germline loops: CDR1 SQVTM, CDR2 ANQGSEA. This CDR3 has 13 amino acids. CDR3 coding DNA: TGCAGCGTTGAAGATGGCAGTGGAAACACCATATATTTT. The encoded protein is CSVEDGSGNTIYF.

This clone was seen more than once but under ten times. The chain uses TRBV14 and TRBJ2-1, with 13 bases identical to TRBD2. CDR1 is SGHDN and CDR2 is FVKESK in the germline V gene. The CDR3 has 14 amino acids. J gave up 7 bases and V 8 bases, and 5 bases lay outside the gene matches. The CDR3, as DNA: TGTGCCAGCTGGAGACTAGCGGGGGGTAATGAGCAGTTCTTC. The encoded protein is CASWRLAGGNEQFF. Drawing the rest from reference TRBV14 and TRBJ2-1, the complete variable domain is EAGVTQFPSHSVIEKGQTVTLRCDPISGHDNLYWYRRVMGKEIKFLLHFVKESKQDESGMPNNRFLAERTGGTYSTLKVQPAELEDSGVYFCASWRLAGGNEQFFGPGTRLTVL.

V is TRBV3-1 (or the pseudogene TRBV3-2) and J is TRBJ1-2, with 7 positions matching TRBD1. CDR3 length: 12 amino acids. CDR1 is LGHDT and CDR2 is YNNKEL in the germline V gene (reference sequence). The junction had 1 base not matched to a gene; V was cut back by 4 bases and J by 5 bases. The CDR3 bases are TGTGCCAGCAGCCCAGGGGGTTATGGCTACACCTTC. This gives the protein CASSPGGYGYTF.

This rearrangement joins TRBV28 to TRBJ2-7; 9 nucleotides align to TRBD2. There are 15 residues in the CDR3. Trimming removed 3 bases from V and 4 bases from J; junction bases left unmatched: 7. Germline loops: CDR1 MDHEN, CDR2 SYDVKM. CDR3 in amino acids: CASSFGAGGPYEQYF. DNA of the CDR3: TGTGCCAGCAGTTTCGGGGCGGGAGGGCCGTACGAGCAGTACTTC.

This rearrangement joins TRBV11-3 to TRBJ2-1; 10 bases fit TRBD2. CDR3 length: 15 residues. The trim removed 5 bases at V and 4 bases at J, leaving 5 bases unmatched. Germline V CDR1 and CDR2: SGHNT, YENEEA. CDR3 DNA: TGTGCCAGCAGCCGGGGACTAGCGAATTACAATGAGCAGTTCTTC. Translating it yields CASSRGLANYNEQFF.

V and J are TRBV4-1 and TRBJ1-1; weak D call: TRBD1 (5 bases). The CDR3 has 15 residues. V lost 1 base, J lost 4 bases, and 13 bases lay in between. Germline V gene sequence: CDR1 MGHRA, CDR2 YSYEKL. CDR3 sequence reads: CASSQGGGAGTEAFF. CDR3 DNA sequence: TGCGCCAGCAGCCAAGGAGGAGGGGCGGGCACTGAAGCTTTCTTT.

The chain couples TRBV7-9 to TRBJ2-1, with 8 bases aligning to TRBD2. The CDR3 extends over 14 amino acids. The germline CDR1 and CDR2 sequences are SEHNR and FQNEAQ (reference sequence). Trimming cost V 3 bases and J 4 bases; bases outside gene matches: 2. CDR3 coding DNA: TGTGCCAGCAGCTTGGGACTAGTATACAATGAGCAGTTCTTC. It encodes CASSLGLVYNEQFF. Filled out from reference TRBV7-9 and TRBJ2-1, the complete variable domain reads DTGVSQNPRHKITKRGQNVTFRCDPISEHNRLYWYRQTLGQGPEFLTYFQNEAQLEKSRLLSDRFSAERPKGSFSTLEIQRTEQGDSAMYLCASSLGLVYNEQFFGPGTRLTVL.

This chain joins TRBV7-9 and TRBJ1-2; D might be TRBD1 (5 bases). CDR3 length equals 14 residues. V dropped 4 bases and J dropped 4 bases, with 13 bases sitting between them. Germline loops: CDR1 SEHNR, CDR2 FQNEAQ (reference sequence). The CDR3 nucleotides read TGTGCCAGCAGCTCCTGGGGGGGTGGCTATGGCTACACCTTC. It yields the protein CASSSWGGGYGYTF.

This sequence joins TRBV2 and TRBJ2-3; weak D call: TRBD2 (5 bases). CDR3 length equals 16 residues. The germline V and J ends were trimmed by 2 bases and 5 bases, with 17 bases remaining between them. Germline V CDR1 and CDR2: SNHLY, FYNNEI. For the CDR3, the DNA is TGTGCCAGCAGTGAACCCCCTAGCCCGAGGAAAGATACGCAGTATTTT. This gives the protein CASSEPPSPRKDTQYF. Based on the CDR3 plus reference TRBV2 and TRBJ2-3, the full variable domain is EPEVTQTPSHQVTQMGQEVILRCVPISNHLYFYWYRQILGQKVEFLVSFYNNEISEKSEIFDDQFSVERPDGSNFTLKIRSTKLEDSAMYFCASSEPPSPRKDTQYFGPGTRLTVL.

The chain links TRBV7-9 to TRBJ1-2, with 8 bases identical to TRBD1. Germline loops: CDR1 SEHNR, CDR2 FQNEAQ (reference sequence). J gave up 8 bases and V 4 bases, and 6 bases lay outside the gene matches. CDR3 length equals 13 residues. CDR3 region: CASSSDRDGGYTF. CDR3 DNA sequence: TGTGCCAGCAGCTCGGACAGGGACGGCGGCTACACCTTC.

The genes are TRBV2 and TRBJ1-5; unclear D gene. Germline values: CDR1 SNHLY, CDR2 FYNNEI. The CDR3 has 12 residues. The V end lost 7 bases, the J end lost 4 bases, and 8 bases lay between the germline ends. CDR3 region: CASTRVNQPQHF. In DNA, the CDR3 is TGTGCCAGCACGCGGGTAAATCAGCCCCAGCATTTT.

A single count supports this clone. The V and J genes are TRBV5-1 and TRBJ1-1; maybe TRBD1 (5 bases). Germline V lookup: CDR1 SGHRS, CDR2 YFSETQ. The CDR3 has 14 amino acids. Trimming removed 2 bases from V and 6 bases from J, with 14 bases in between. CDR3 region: CASSFPGEAAEAFF. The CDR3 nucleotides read TGCGCCAGCAGCTTTCCGGGGGAGGCCGCTGAAGCTTTCTTT.

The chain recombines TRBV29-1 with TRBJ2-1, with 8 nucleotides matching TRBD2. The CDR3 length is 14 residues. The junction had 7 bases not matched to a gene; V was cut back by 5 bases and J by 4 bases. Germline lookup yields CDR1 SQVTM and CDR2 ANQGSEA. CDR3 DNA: TGCAGCGTTCGGGAGGGGGGAAAGTACAATGAGCAGTTCTTC. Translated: CSVREGGKYNEQFF.

The CDR3 here is CAWSTGGISNQPQHF. In nucleotides, the CDR3 is TGTGCCTGGAGTACAGGGGGCATTAGCAATCAGCCCCAGCATTTT. The V call is TRBV30, the J call TRBJ1-5; 9 positions match TRBD1. CDR1 is GTSNPN, CDR2 SVGIG, per germline (reference sequence). The trim removed 2 bases at V and 0 bases at J, leaving 2 bases unmatched. This CDR3 region has 15 residues.

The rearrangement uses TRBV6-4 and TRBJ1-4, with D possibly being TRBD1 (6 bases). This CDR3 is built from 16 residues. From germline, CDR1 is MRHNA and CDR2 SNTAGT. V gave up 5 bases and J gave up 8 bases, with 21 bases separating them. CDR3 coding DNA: TGTGCCAGCAGTCCCTACGGGACAACCGATGGCGAAAAACTGTTTTTT. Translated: CASSPYGTTDGEKLFF.